This passage covers 15 T cell receptor beta chains from one sample sequenced in a study of blood T cell repertoires in COVID-19. The table came from immunoSEQ multiplex PCR; TCRdb's copy has only in-frame clones and leaves some out. The table shows 250,000 or so clones, with around nine tenths occurring only once. Material: peripheral blood. These receptors were collected from a man aged 25-45 years with active or convalescent COVID-19.

V gene TRBV11-2 combines with J gene TRBJ2-7, with D maybe TRBD2 (6 bases). Germline lookup yields CDR1 SGHAT and CDR2 FQNNGV. The CDR3 consists of 16 residues. The V end was cut by 6 bases, the J end by 7 bases, with 25 bases between. In DNA form, the CDR3 reads TGTGCCAGCAGTCGTAGAAGGGACTCCCCCGCACAGGAGCAGTACTTC. The encoded protein is CASSRRRDSPAQEQYF.

V and J are TRBV9 and TRBJ1-4, with D possibly being TRBD1 (5 bases). The germline gives CDR1 SGDLS, CDR2 YYNGEE. Trimming pared 0 bases from V and 5 bases from J, leaving 8 bases between. The CDR3 has 14 residues. CDR3 amino acids: CASSVGQRNEKLFF. In DNA, the CDR3 is TGTGCCAGCAGCGTAGGACAGCGCAATGAAAAACTGTTTTTT.

V gene TRBV3-1 (or the pseudogene TRBV3-2) combines with J gene TRBJ1-2; 8 positions match TRBD1. J lost 8 bases, V lost 0 bases, and 8 bases had no gene match. Looked up from germline, CDR1 is LGHDT and CDR2 is YNNKEL (reference sequence). The CDR3 is 15 residues long. CDR3 sequence (DNA): TGTGCCAGCAGCCAAGATAACCAGGGGGCAGGGGGCTACACCTTC. Translation: CASSQDNQGAGGYTF.

The rearrangement uses TRBV27 and TRBJ2-7; 9 nucleotides line up with TRBD1. J was trimmed by 6 bases and V by 2 bases; bases with no gene match: 2. Looked up from germline, CDR1 is MNHEY and CDR2 is SMNVEV (reference sequence). The CDR3 has 13 residues. CDR3 loop: CASSLGTGIEQYF. In DNA form, the CDR3 reads TGTGCCAGCAGTTTAGGGACAGGGATCGAGCAGTACTTC.

Notes on this clone: One end of the junction varies from germline; a read error may be responsible. The rearrangement joins TRBV3-1 (or the pseudogene TRBV3-2) to TRBJ1-1; 9 bases are shared with TRBD1. The CDR3 loop spans 13 amino acids. CDR1 LGHDT and CDR2 YNNKEL come from the germline V gene (reference sequence). DNA for the CDR3: TGTGCCAGCGGACAGGGGTGGAACACTAAAGCTTTCTTT. This gives the protein CASGQGWNTKAFF.

Remarks on this clone: The junction differs from germline at one of its ends, possibly a read error. The rearrangement joins TRBV6-2 or TRBV6-3 to TRBJ1-5; a weak D match, TRBD1 (6 bases). Germline V gene lookup returns CDR1 MNHEY and CDR2 SVGEGT. The CDR3 runs 16 residues. The CDR3 nucleotides are TGTGCCAGCAGCTACTTCTCAGGGGTAAGCAATCAGCCCCAGCATTTT. Residues: CASSYFSGVSNQPQHF.

This chain connects TRBV3-1 (or the pseudogene TRBV3-2) to TRBJ2-2; maybe TRBD1 (6 bases). Trimming stripped 4 bases from V and 0 bases from J, with 9 bases between. CDR1 and CDR2 from the germline V gene are LGHDT and YNNKEL (reference sequence). This CDR3 spans 15 amino acids. CDR3 coding DNA: TGTGCCAGCAGCCCCAGGACAGCGAACACCGGGGAGCTGTTTTTT. Its translation is CASSPRTANTGELFF.

CDR3 nucleotide sequence: TGTGCCAGTGTACAGACCGACACTGAAGCTTTCTTT. It translates to CASVQTDTEAFF. This rearrangement joins TRBV19 to TRBJ1-1, with no clear D. Germline V gene sequence: CDR1 LNHDA, CDR2 SQIVND (reference sequence). Between the trimmed V and J ends, which lost 8 bases and 3 bases, there was a span of 10 bases. The CDR3 contains 12 residues. Variable domain in full (rest from reference TRBV19 and TRBJ1-1): DGGITQSPKYLFRKEGQNVTLSCEQNLNHDAMYWYRQDPGQGLRLIYYSQIVNDFQKGDIAEGYSVSREKKESFPLTVTSAQKNPTAFYLCASVQTDTEAFFGQGTRLTVV.

The V call is TRBV9, the J call TRBJ2-6, with 10 bases identical to TRBD1. Germline loops: CDR1 SGDLS, CDR2 YYNGEE. Trimming cost V 4 bases and J 4 bases; bases outside gene matches: 8. The CDR3 has 17 amino acids. This CDR3 is CASSLRQGATGANVLTF. In nucleotides, the CDR3 is TGTGCCAGCAGCCTTCGACAGGGGGCCACAGGGGCCAACGTCCTGACTTTC.

V usage is TRBV28 and J usage is TRBJ1-5; D remains ambiguous. There are 14 residues in the CDR3. V was clipped by 3 bases and J by 7 bases, with 13 bases between them. Germline V CDR1 and CDR2: MDHEN, SYDVKM. Written as DNA, the CDR3 is TGTGCCAGCAGTTTCTTGAGGGTAGAGCAGCCCCAGCATTTT. This translates into CASSFLRVEQPQHF.

The chain uses TRBV9 and TRBJ2-7, with TRBD2 matching 8 bases. Unmatched junction bases numbered 8, after V lost 0 bases and J lost 3 bases. The CDR3 length is 16 residues. The germline gives CDR1 SGDLS, CDR2 YYNGEE. The CDR3 region has the DNA TGTGCCAGCAGCGTAGGCGGCGCGGGGGGCAACTACGAGCAGTACTTC. Protein: CASSVGGAGGNYEQYF.

The chain combines TRBV2 with TRBJ2-1; unclear D gene. CDR3 size: 15 residues. Trimming pared 3 bases from V and 5 bases from J, leaving 14 bases between. Looked up from germline, CDR1 is SNHLY and CDR2 is FYNNEI. CDR3 in amino acids: CASSDVLVVNNEQFF. The CDR3 region has the DNA TGTGCCAGCAGTGACGTTCTAGTTGTAAACAATGAGCAGTTCTTC.

The J gene is TRBJ2-7, the V gene TRBV6-1; TRBD2 is a possible D gene (6 bases). The germline V gene encodes CDR1 MNHNS and CDR2 SASEGT. The CDR3 is made up of 15 amino acids. V lost 1 base, J lost 0 bases, and 10 bases lay in between. Here the CDR3 DNA reads TGTGCCAGCAGTGAAGGGTTCGGGAGCTCCTACGAGCAGTACTTC. Its protein product is CASSEGFGSSYEQYF.

The chain employs TRBV29-1 and TRBJ1-2; a weak D match, TRBD1 (5 bases). V was pared by 0 bases and J by 6 bases, with 11 bases between. The CDR3 covers 13 residues. Per germline, CDR1 SQVTM and CDR2 ANQGSEA. The CDR3 sequence is CSVEDGQGHGYTF. CDR3 coding DNA: TGCAGCGTTGAAGACGGGCAGGGCCATGGCTACACCTTC.

This rearrangement joins TRBV29-1 to TRBJ1-2; no reliable D call. Germline CDR1 is SQVTM and CDR2 is ANQGSEA. Trimming removed 4 bases from V and 2 bases from J, with 20 bases in between. This CDR3 is 16 amino acids long. CDR3 DNA sequence: TGCAGCGTTGTGGTGACTGAGGCTGCCGAAAACTATGGCTACACCTTC. Its protein product is CSVVVTEAAENYGYTF.